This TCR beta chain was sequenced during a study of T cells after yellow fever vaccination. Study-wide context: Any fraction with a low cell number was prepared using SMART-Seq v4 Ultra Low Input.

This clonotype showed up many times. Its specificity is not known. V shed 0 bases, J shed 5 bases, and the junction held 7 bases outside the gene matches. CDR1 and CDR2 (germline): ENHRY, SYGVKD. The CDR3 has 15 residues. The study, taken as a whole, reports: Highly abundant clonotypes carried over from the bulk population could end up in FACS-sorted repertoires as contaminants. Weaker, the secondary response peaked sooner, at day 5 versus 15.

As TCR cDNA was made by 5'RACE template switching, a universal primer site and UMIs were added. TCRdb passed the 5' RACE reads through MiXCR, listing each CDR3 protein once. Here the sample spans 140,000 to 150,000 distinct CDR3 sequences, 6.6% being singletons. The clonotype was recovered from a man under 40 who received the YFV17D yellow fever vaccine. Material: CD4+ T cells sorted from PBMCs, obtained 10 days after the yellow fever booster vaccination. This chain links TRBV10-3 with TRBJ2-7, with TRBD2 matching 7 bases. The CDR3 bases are TGTGCCATCAGTGAGTCAATGGGACTAAACCACGAGCAGTACTTC. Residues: CAISESMGLNHEQYF.